The rows below give T cell receptor beta chains drawn from one sample of a study of blood T cell repertoires in COVID-19. Clones were sequenced by immunoSEQ multiplex PCR, and TCRdb holds only the in-frame ones, with some missing. The sample yields a few hundred thousand clones, around nine tenths seen once. The sequencing sample was made of PBMCs or T cells enriched from blood (not recorded which). The receptors originated from a woman aged 45 to 65 who had recovered from COVID-19. Each CDR3 is given with its conserved first and last residue. Each record gives: clone size, V gene, J gene, CDR3 length, D gene, CDR3 DNA, CDR3 protein. D genes are given only for firm matches. Clone sizes are given selectively: once, few, many, or a class where the clone is expanded.

-	TRBV19	TRBJ1-4	15	TRBD1	TGTGCCAGTAGTCCCGCGACAGGGTGGAATGAAAAACTGTTTTTT	CASSPATGWNEKLFF
-	TRBV5-1	TRBJ2-2	16	-	TGCGCCAGCAGCTTGAGAGGGGGAACTACTACCGGGGAGCTGTTTTTT	CASSLRGGTTTGELFF
-	TRBV12-3/TRBV12-4	TRBJ1-3	13	-	TGTGCCATCCTCCGGGGCTCTGGAAACACCATATATTTT	CAILRGSGNTIYF
-	TRBV5-5	TRBJ1-1	14	-	TGTGCCAGCAGCTTGTTTACAGGGCACACTGAAGCTTTCTTT	CASSLFTGHTEAFF
-	TRBV11-2	TRBJ1-2	14	TRBD1	TGTGCCAGCAGCTTAGCCGGACAGGGCCCTGGCTACACCTTC	CASSLAGQGPGYTF
-	TRBV5-1	TRBJ2-7	13	TRBD1	TGCGCCAGCAGAAGGACAGGGGTTGGCGAGCAGTACTTC	CASRRTGVGEQYF
-	TRBV7-2	TRBJ1-4	15	TRBD1	TGTGCCAGCAGCTGGTCCGGGACAGGGGTTGAAAAACTGTTTTTT	CASSWSGTGVEKLFF
-	TRBV5-1	TRBJ2-1	17	TRBD2	TGCGCCAGCAGCTTGGCCTCTGTTAGCGGGGGGGCTGGTGAGCAGTTCTTC	CASSLASVSGGAGEQFF
-	TRBV4-3	TRBJ2-5	15	TRBD2	TGCGCCAGCAGCCAAGATAGAACTAGCGAAGAGACCCAGTACTTC	CASSQDRTSEETQYF
-	TRBV18	TRBJ2-1	17	-	TGTGCCAGCTCACCACTTTCTGCGAGGAGGGCCATGAGTGAGCAGTTCTTC	CASSPLSARRAMSEQFF
once	TRBV5-1	TRBJ1-5	15	-	TGCGCCAGCAGCTTTCGGGGGGAAAGCAATCAGCCCCAGCATTTT	CASSFRGESNQPQHF
-	TRBV6-5	TRBJ1-2	15	-	TGTGCCAGCAGTCCACGACCTCCGGGGGTCTATGGCTACACCTTC	CASSPRPPGVYGYTF
-	TRBV2	TRBJ1-1	17	-	TGTGCCAGCAGTGAATGGTGGCGGGGTCCGATGAACACTGAAGCTTTCTTT	CASSEWWRGPMNTEAFF
-	TRBV28	TRBJ2-2	15	TRBD2	TGTGCCAGCCTGGGTCGGGGGGGAAGCGCCGGGGAGCTGTTTTTT	CASLGRGGSAGELFF
-	TRBV2	TRBJ2-1	12	-	TGTGCCACGCAGACTATTTTAGATGAGCAGTTCTTC	CATQTILDEQFF
-	TRBV2	TRBJ1-5	16	TRBD1	TGTGCCAGCAGTAAAGGCTGGACAGGCCAAAATCAGCCCCAGCATTTT	CASSKGWTGQNQPQHF
-	TRBV3-1/TRBV3-2	TRBJ1-1	15	-	TGTGCCAGCAGCCCCGGAGGGGGAGGGTTTATTGAAGCTTTCTTT	CASSPGGGGFIEAFF
-	TRBV3-1/TRBV3-2	TRBJ2-7	16	-	TGTGCCAGCAGCCAAGAAAGACTAGAGGGGGCCGACGAGCAGTACTTC	CASSQERLEGADEQYF
few	TRBV19	TRBJ2-7	12	TRBD1	TGTGCCAGTAGCCCAGGGGGCTACGAGCAGTACTTC	CASSPGGYEQYF
-	TRBV7-9	TRBJ2-1	13	TRBD2	TGTGCCAGCAGCTCCCTCGCGGGAGGCGAGCAGTTCTTC	CASSSLAGGEQFF
-	TRBV9	TRBJ1-4	15	-	TGTGCCAGCAGCGTAGACCTAGGGGCAAGGGAAAAACTGTTTTTT	CASSVDLGAREKLFF
-	TRBV5-1	TRBJ2-7	13	TRBD1	TGCGCCACTTCGACAGGGGTTCCCTACGAGCAGTACTTC	CATSTGVPYEQYF
few	TRBV19	TRBJ1-1	15	-	TGTGCCAGTAGTTTCGCCGGGACATCGAACACTGAAGCTTTCTTT	CASSFAGTSNTEAFF
few	TRBV7-9	TRBJ2-2	13	-	TGTGCCAGCAGCCGTTCAGACAGGCCTGAGCTGTTTTTT	CASSRSDRPELFF
-	TRBV5-5	TRBJ2-1	16	-	TGTGCCAGCAGCTCCCGAGGTAGCGGAGCGTACAATGAGCAGTTCTTC	CASSSRGSGAYNEQFF
many	TRBV6-5	TRBJ2-7	15	TRBD1	TGTGCCAGCAGTACGGGACAGGGGACTCCCTACGAGCAGTACTTC	CASSTGQGTPYEQYF
-	TRBV6-5	TRBJ1-5	12	-	TGTGCCAGCAGTTACCCGGGTCAGCCCCAGCATTTT	CASSYPGQPQHF
-	TRBV19	TRBJ1-2	15	TRBD1	TGTGCCAGTAGTATTTTAGGGGGCCATAACTATGGCTACACCTTC	CASSILGGHNYGYTF
once	TRBV20-1	TRBJ1-2	10	-	TGCAGTGCTCGGGATGCTGGCTACACCTTC	CSARDAGYTF
-	TRBV18	TRBJ2-5	17	-	TGTGCCAGCTCACCACCTGGATCAGGGGTCCGACAAGAGACCCAGTACTTC	CASSPPGSGVRQETQYF
-	TRBV29-1	TRBJ2-1	15	TRBD1	TGCAGCGTTGCATTCCGGGACAGGCCGTCTAATGAGCAGTTCTTC	CSVAFRDRPSNEQFF
-	TRBV5-1	TRBJ1-1	15	-	TGCGCCAGCAGCTTGGCGGGTGTGGGTTCTGTTGAAGCTTTCTTT	CASSLAGVGSVEAFF
-	TRBV6-4	TRBJ2-1	16	TRBD2	TGTGCCAGCAGTGAAATGGGACTAGCGGAGTACAATGAGCAGTTCTTC	CASSEMGLAEYNEQFF
-	TRBV11-2	TRBJ2-3	17	TRBD1	TGTGCCAGCAGCTTAGAGCTCAGGGGGTTTTCCACAGATACGCAGTATTTT	CASSLELRGFSTDTQYF
-	TRBV10-3	TRBJ2-1	15	TRBD1	TGTGCCATCAGTGAACTAGGACAGGGGGAGAATGAGCAGTTCTTC	CAISELGQGENEQFF
-	TRBV2	TRBJ2-1	11	-	TGTGCCAGCAGTGTGGAGAATGAGCAGTTCTTC	CASSVENEQFF
-	TRBV28	TRBJ1-1	15	TRBD1	TGTGCCAGCAGTACATCCGGGACAGTGAACACTGAAGCTTTCTTT	CASSTSGTVNTEAFF
once	TRBV28	TRBJ1-5	15	-	TGTGCCAGCATCGGATTGGACGGGATTTATCAGCCCCAGCATTTT	CASIGLDGIYQPQHF
-	TRBV27	TRBJ1-1	13	TRBD1	TGTGCCAGCAGTCTACAGGGGGCTTTTGAAGCTTTCTTT	CASSLQGAFEAFF
-	TRBV10-3	TRBJ2-3	17	-	TGTGCCATACAACGAACACCCCTAGCAGGTAGCACAGATACGCAGTATTTT	CAIQRTPLAGSTDTQYF
-	TRBV18	TRBJ2-7	13	TRBD1	TGTGCCAGCTCCCTGGACAGGGGATACGAGCAGTACTTC	CASSLDRGYEQYF
-	TRBV10-3	TRBJ1-2	14	-	TGTGCCATCAGAGTGAAGGACAGTAACTATGGCTACACCTTC	CAIRVKDSNYGYTF
-	TRBV2	TRBJ2-1	11	TRBD1	TGTGCCAGCAGCCAGGGGGTTGAGCAGTTCTTC	CASSQGVEQFF
-	TRBV19	TRBJ1-2	13	-	TGTGCCAGTAGCGGACAGCGTAACTATGGCTACACCTTC	CASSGQRNYGYTF
-	TRBV3-1/TRBV3-2	TRBJ2-1	18	TRBD2	TGTGCCAGCAGCCCGCCGAAAGGTGGTAGCGGGGGGTACAATGAGCAGTTCTTC	CASSPPKGGSGGYNEQFF